The rows below give T cell receptor beta chains drawn from one sample of a study of T cell repertoires in cytomegalovirus infection. Their target antigens are unknown. In TCRdb, the reads were re-called with MiXCR into one record per CDR3 protein. Among 84,000 or so distinct CDR3 sequences, about half were seen once, and the ten largest hold more than 80%. The sequences come from CD8+ T cells from cultured PBMCs, collected from culture after CMV antigen stimulation. Receptors were obtained from a human donor in good health (CMV status not recorded). Some clones in this sample may be carry-over from other donors' samples. Both conserved end residues are part of each CDR3. D genes are given only for firm matches. Size values are once, few and many counts, or a class for expanded clones, and some rows have none.

few	19	TRBD2	TRBV9	TRBJ2-1	CASSVAPGDGASGVNEQFF	TGTGCCAGCAGCGTAGCTCCTGGGGACGGGGCTAGCGGGGTGAATGAGCAGTTCTTC
.	12	.	TRBV28	TRBJ1-2	CASSKGIYGYTF	TGTGCCAGCAGCAAGGGTATCTATGGCTACACCTTC
.	15	.	TRBV6-6	TRBJ2-1	CASRYPEGINNEQFF	TGTGCCAGCAGGTATCCGGAAGGTATCAACAATGAGCAGTTCTTC
few	15	.	TRBV7-8	TRBJ1-2	CASSGSKGRHYGYTF	TGTGCCAGCAGCGGTTCCAAAGGGCGGCACTATGGCTACACCTTC
few	13	.	TRBV11-2	TRBJ1-5	CASSLARGGPQHF	TGTGCCAGCAGCTTAGCCCGGGGGGGGCCCCAGCATTTT
.	16	TRBD2	TRBV28	TRBJ2-1	CASSQGLAEFYNEQFF	TGTGCCAGCAGTCAGGGACTAGCGGAGTTCTACAATGAGCAGTTCTTC
few	15	TRBD1	TRBV6-1	TRBJ1-6	CASSDWTGLNSPLHF	TGTGCCAGCAGTGATTGGACAGGGTTGAATTCACCCCTCCACTTT
.	10	.	TRBV6-1	TRBJ2-7	CASSSGLKYF	TGTGCCAGCAGTTCCGGGCTCAAGTACTTC
.	13	.	TRBV27	TRBJ2-1	CASSFRLEDEQFF	TGTGCCAGCAGTTTTCGGCTAGAAGATGAGCAGTTCTTC
.	17	.	TRBV27	TRBJ2-1	CASSTPISDYSYNEQFF	TGTGCCAGCAGTACCCCGATCTCGGATTACTCCTACAATGAGCAGTTCTTC
.	15	.	TRBV7-2	TRBJ1-1	CASSRRQLMNTEAFF	TGTGCCAGCAGCCGGAGACAGCTGATGAACACTGAAGCTTTCTTT
.	19	.	TRBV2	TRBJ2-7	CASSSPKWGSGRWFYEQYF	TGTGCCAGCAGCTCTCCCAAGTGGGGCTCGGGCCGATGGTTTTACGAGCAGTACTTC
.	17	.	TRBV4-1	TRBJ1-3	CASSQTTGVQSGNTIYF	TGCGCCAGCAGCCAAACGACAGGAGTGCAATCTGGAAACACCATATATTTT
few	13	.	TRBV7-3	TRBJ2-1	CASSFPTHNEQFF	TGTGCCAGCAGCTTCCCCACGCACAATGAGCAGTTCTTC
.	15	TRBD1	TRBV5-5	TRBJ1-2	CASNPSTGGDYGYTF	TGTGCCAGCAACCCTTCGACAGGGGGGGACTATGGCTACACCTTC
few	20	TRBD2	TRBV7-2	TRBJ2-7	CASSLAHIGLAGGYSYEQYF	TGTGCCAGCAGCTTAGCGCATATTGGACTAGCGGGGGGGTACTCCTACGAGCAGTACTTC
.	14	.	TRBV19	TRBJ1-1	CASSFGVVNTEAFF	TGTGCCAGTAGTTTCGGAGTGGTGAACACTGAAGCTTTCTTT
.	13	TRBD2	TRBV12-3/TRBV12-4	TRBJ2-5	CASTRASGGQRYF	TGTGCCAGCACCCGCGCCAGCGGGGGGCAGCGGTACTTC
.	14	TRBD1	TRBV24-1	TRBJ2-3	CATSDRQDRYTQYF	TGTGCCACCAGTGACCGCCAGGACAGGTATACGCAGTATTTT
once	15	TRBD1	TRBV20-1	TRBJ1-5	CSARQGTAGGQPQHF	TGCAGTGCCAGACAGGGGACGGCGGGGGGACAGCCCCAGCATTTT
.	11	.	TRBV7-8	TRBJ2-5	CASTMGETQYF	TGTGCCAGCACGATGGGAGAGACCCAGTACTTC
.	13	.	TRBV14	TRBJ1-1	CASSHNVDTEAFF	TGTGCCAGCAGCCATAACGTGGACACTGAAGCTTTCTTT
once	13	TRBD2	TRBV10-3	TRBJ2-1	CAILAGVHNEQFF	TGTGCCATACTAGCGGGAGTACACAATGAGCAGTTCTTC
.	17	TRBD2	TRBV28	TRBJ2-1	CASSLGLAGIGYNEQFF	TGTGCCAGCAGTTTGGGACTAGCGGGAATCGGGTACAATGAGCAGTTCTTC
.	14	.	TRBV7-2	TRBJ2-2	CASSLALTTGELVF	TGTGCCAGCAGCTTAGCGTTGACCACCGGGGAGCTGGTTTTT
.	15	TRBD1	TRBV7-8	TRBJ1-2	CASSLRTGANYGYTF	TGTGCCAGCAGCCTCCGGACAGGGGCTAACTATGGCTACACCTTC
.	16	TRBD2	TRBV29-1	TRBJ2-1	CSVEGLAGGTYNEQFF	TGCAGCGTTGAGGGACTAGCGGGAGGAACCTACAATGAGCAGTTCTTC
.	11	.	TRBV12-3/TRBV12-4	TRBJ2-2	CASSSPGELFF	TGTGCCAGCAGCAGTCCCGGGGAGCTGTTTTTT
.	16	.	TRBV10-2	TRBJ2-4	CASTDDTHIAKNIQYF	TGCGCCAGCACTGATGACACCCACATAGCCAAAAACATTCAGTACTTC
.	13	.	TRBV28	TRBJ2-5	CASRSGMQETQYF	TGTGCCAGCAGATCCGGGATGCAAGAGACCCAGTACTTC
.	17	TRBD2	TRBV4-1	TRBJ2-7	CASSQDRGSGGSYEQYF	TGCGCCAGCAGCCAAGATCGTGGTAGCGGGGGCTCCTACGAGCAGTACTTC
.	15	.	TRBV7-3	TRBJ2-7	CASSQGVGGTYEQYF	TGTGCCAGCAGCCAAGGGGTGGGGGGAACCTACGAGCAGTACTTC
.	14	.	TRBV7-8	TRBJ1-6	CASSLSPGASPLHF	TGTGCCAGCAGCTTAAGTCCCGGGGCTTCACCCCTCCACTTT
.	17	TRBD1	TRBV27	TRBJ1-1	CASSASRYRDRNTEAFF	TGTGCCAGCAGTGCGTCGCGGTACCGGGACAGGAACACTGAAGCTTTCTTT
.	15	TRBD1	TRBV12-3/TRBV12-4	TRBJ2-2	CASREQGGRGGELFF	TGTGCCAGCAGGGAACAGGGGGGTCGTGGCGGGGAGCTGTTTTTT
.	16	TRBD2	TRBV7-3	TRBJ2-1	CASSLNLAGAYNEQFF	TGTGCCAGCAGCTTAAATCTAGCGGGGGCTTACAATGAGCAGTTCTTC
few	15	.	TRBV5-1	TRBJ1-4	CASSWGRGRDEKLFF	TGCGCCAGCAGCTGGGGCCGGGGGAGAGATGAAAAACTGTTTTTT
.	15	TRBD2	TRBV4-2	TRBJ2-4	CASSPASGTQNIQYF	TGTGCCAGCAGCCCGGCTAGCGGGACTCAGAACATTCAGTACTTC
once	14	TRBD2	TRBV29-1	TRBJ2-7	CSVPGLAGVYEQYF	TGCAGCGTTCCGGGACTAGCGGGAGTTTACGAGCAGTACTTC
.	12	.	TRBV29-1	TRBJ2-1	CSVGPWGGEQFF	TGCAGCGTGGGGCCTTGGGGAGGTGAGCAGTTCTTC
.	10	.	TRBV7-6	TRBJ2-5	CASSLETQYF	TGTGCCAGCAGCTTGGAGACCCAGTACTTC
.	14	.	TRBV13	TRBJ2-2	CASSLELNTGELFF	TGTGCCAGCAGCTTAGAGTTGAACACCGGGGAGCTGTTTTTT
.	15	TRBD1	TRBV7-1	TRBJ1-1	CASSADSTGETEAFF	TGTGCCAGCAGCGCAGACTCGACAGGGGAAACTGAAGCTTTCTTT
many	18	.	TRBV7-8	TRBJ1-2	CASSLEWASMRSNYGYTF	TGTGCCAGCAGCTTAGAATGGGCCAGCATGAGATCTAACTATGGCTACACCTTC